The next 28 T cell receptor beta chains were all read from a single sample in a study of cytomegalovirus exposure and HLA in healthy donors. Profiled with immunoSEQ multiplex PCR; TCRdb holds only in-frame clones, not every one. The sample shows about 200,000 clones, 80% to 90% of them seen only once. Sequencing was done on a sample of PBMCs. The receptors here all came from a woman aged 25 to 45 in good health and CMV-seronegative.

The chain carries TRBV19 and TRBJ1-1, with D possibly TRBD1 on 5 matching bases. The CDR3 runs 15 residues. Deletions cut 6 bases from V and 3 bases from J, with 17 bases between. Germline V gene data show CDR1 as LNHDA and CDR2 as SQIVND (reference sequence). The DNA for the CDR3 is TGTGCCAGTAGGACTACGTGGGCGGGGGACACTGAAGCTTTCTTT. This encodes CASRTTWAGDTEAFF.

This sequence joins TRBV10-3 and TRBJ2-3; a weak D match, TRBD1 (6 bases). The CDR3 contains 14 residues. The germline V gene encodes CDR1 ENHRY and CDR2 SYGVKD. Trimming removed 6 bases from V and 0 bases from J, with 10 bases in between. The CDR3 bases are TGTGCCATCAGACAGGGCCTTAGCACAGATACGCAGTATTTT. It codes for CAIRQGLSTDTQYF.

The genes are TRBV28 and TRBJ2-1; 9 bases line up with TRBD1. Germline CDR1 is MDHEN and CDR2 is SYDVKM. Trimming took 4 bases from V and 7 from J; bases not matched to a gene: 8. This CDR3 is 15 amino acids long. Written as DNA, the CDR3 is TGTGCCAGCAGTTGGGACAGGGAGGTGGAAAATGAGCAGTTCTTC. Translation: CASSWDREVENEQFF.

The chain combines TRBV4-2 with TRBJ2-1; 8 nucleotides align to TRBD2. This CDR3 is built from 16 residues. V dropped 1 base and J dropped 6; count of bases not matched to a gene: 8. CDR1 is LGHNA and CDR2 is YNFKEQ in the germline V gene. CDR3 region: CASSQVEEREINEQFF. The CDR3 coding sequence is TGTGCCAGCAGCCAAGTGGAGGAGCGGGAGATCAATGAGCAGTTCTTC.

J is TRBJ2-1 and V is TRBV5-1; TRBD2 agrees at 7 bases. Germline assignment: CDR1 SGHRS and CDR2 YFSETQ. CDR3 length: 15 amino acids. After removal of 1 base from V and 6 bases from J, the junction contained 7 bases not matched to a gene. The CDR3 nucleotides read TGCGCCAGCAGCTTGCCCGGGAGGAGGCCCAATGAGCAGTTCTTC. This translates into CASSLPGRRPNEQFF.

The gene calls are TRBV7-9 and TRBJ1-2, with TRBD1 matching 7 bases. The CDR3 runs 14 residues. Germline V CDR1 and CDR2: SEHNR, FQNEAQ (reference sequence). After removal of 5 bases from V and 8 bases from J, the junction contained 11 bases not matched to a gene. CDR3 bases: TGTGCCAGCAGCCTTTCGGACAGGCTCGGAGGCTACACCTTC. Amino acid sequence: CASSLSDRLGGYTF.

This clone has more than one count but fewer than ten. This sequence joins TRBV7-7 and TRBJ2-7; 8 bases map to TRBD2. V gave up 5 bases and J gave up 5 bases; unmatched junction bases: 5. Looked up from germline, CDR1 is SSHAT and CDR2 is FNYEAQ (reference sequence). The CDR3 loop spans 13 amino acids. CDR3 amino acids: CASSPGGVHEQYF. The CDR3 nucleotides read TGTGCCAGCAGCCCCGGGGGGGTCCACGAGCAGTACTTC. Full variable domain (missing parts from reference TRBV7-7 and TRBJ2-7): GAGVSQSPRYKVTKRGQDVTLRCDPISSHATLYWYQQALGQGPEFLTYFNYEAQPDKSGLPSDRFSAERPEGSISTLTIQRTEQRDSAMYRCASSPGGVHEQYFGPGTRLTVT.

The chain joins TRBV6-6 to TRBJ1-2, with a weak D call TRBD1 (5 bases). Germline V gene data show CDR1 as MNHNY and CDR2 as SVGAGI (reference sequence). The CDR3 spans 13 residues. Deletions cut 7 bases from V and 4 bases from J, with 13 bases between. The DNA of the CDR3 is TGTGCCAGCAATGAGGGCGGGACCTATGGCTACACCTTC. Translating gives CASNEGGTYGYTF.

This clone was counted between two and nine times. The genes are TRBV2 and TRBJ2-5; 7 nucleotides match TRBD1. The CDR3 totals 14 residues. Looked up from germline, CDR1 is SNHLY and CDR2 is FYNNEI. With V trimmed by 1 base and J by 2 bases, 1 base remained unmatched. CDR3 in amino acids: CASSEGTGQETQYF. For the CDR3, the DNA is TGTGCCAGCAGTGAAGGGACAGGACAAGAGACCCAGTACTTC.

The V call is TRBV7-9, the J call TRBJ2-2, with 7 bases fitting TRBD1. The CDR3 runs to 16 residues. Germline CDR1 and CDR2: SEHNR and FQNEAQ (reference sequence). With V trimmed by 5 bases and J by 3 bases, 9 bases remained unmatched. The CDR3 nucleotides read TGTGCCAGCAGCAGGTTGACAGGGATTGACACCGGGGAGCTGTTTTTT. Residues: CASSRLTGIDTGELFF.

The chain carries TRBV5-1 and TRBJ1-2, with D possibly being TRBD1 (5 bases). Germline V gene data show CDR1 as SGHRS and CDR2 as YFSETQ. V dropped 3 bases and J dropped 1 base, with 7 bases sitting between them. The CDR3 covers 13 residues. This CDR3 reads CASSSGNNYGYTF. The CDR3 region has the DNA TGCGCCAGCAGCTCAGGGAATAACTATGGCTACACCTTC. The whole variable domain, filled in from reference TRBV5-1 and TRBJ1-2, reads KAGVTQTPRYLIKTRGQQVTLSCSPISGHRSVSWYQQTPGQGLQFLFEYFSETQRNKGNFPGRFSGRQFSNSRSEMNVSTLELGDSALYLCASSSGNNYGYTFGSGTRLTVV.

This rearrangement joins TRBV5-1 to TRBJ2-7; no clear D gene. Trimming removed 3 bases from V and 0 bases from J, with 4 bases in between. The CDR3 spans 12 residues. Germline lookup yields CDR1 SGHRS and CDR2 YFSETQ. The CDR3 here is CASSSYSYEQYF. The DNA of the CDR3 is TGCGCCAGCAGCTCTTACTCCTACGAGCAGTACTTC.

V gene TRBV5-4 combines with J gene TRBJ2-7; D may be TRBD2 (5 bases). From germline, CDR1 is SGHNT and CDR2 YYREEE (reference sequence). CDR3 length equals 15 residues. The V gene lost 0 bases and the J gene lost 2 bases, with 12 bases spanning the gap. In DNA form, the CDR3 reads TGTGCCAGCAGCTTGGGGTCCACTAGTCCCTACGAGCAGTACTTC. This sequence encodes CASSLGSTSPYEQYF. Complete variable domain (other parts from reference TRBV5-4 and TRBJ2-7): ETGVTQSPTHLIKTRGQQVTLRCSSQSGHNTVSWYQQALGQGPQFIFQYYREEENGRGNFPPRFSGLQFPNYSSELNVNALELDDSALYLCASSLGSTSPYEQYFGPGTRLTVT.

This clone was counted ten times or more. The chain carries TRBV28 and TRBJ2-7; TRBD2 matches at 9 bases. The CDR3 consists of 13 residues. The V and J ends lost 11 bases and 3 bases, in that order; junction bases with no gene match: 8. From germline, CDR1 is MDHEN and CDR2 SYDVKM. CDR3: CACGAGGYYEQYF. DNA for the CDR3: TGTGCCTGCGGTGCGGGAGGGTACTACGAGCAGTACTTC.

V and J are TRBV25-1 and TRBJ2-5; 9 bases agree with TRBD2. In germline, CDR1 is MGHDK, CDR2 SYGVNS. This CDR3 is 17 amino acids long. With V trimmed by 1 base and J by 1 base, 7 bases remained unmatched. CDR3 loop: CASSESRGGLLQETQYF. The CDR3 nucleotides are TGTGCCAGCAGTGAATCGCGGGGGGGATTGCTCCAAGAGACCCAGTACTTC.

This clone was seen more than once but under ten times. The chain has TRBV5-6 and TRBJ2-7; the D is unclear. Germline lookup yields CDR1 SGHDT and CDR2 YYEEEE. Between the trimmed V and J ends, which lost 0 bases and 3 bases, there was a span of 7 bases. The CDR3 totals 13 residues. In DNA form, the CDR3 reads TGTGCCAGCAGCTTGGCCAGTATCTACGAGCAGTACTTC. Translated: CASSLASIYEQYF. Filled out from reference TRBV5-6 and TRBJ2-7, the complete variable domain reads DAGVTQSPTHLIKTRGQQVTLRCSPKSGHDTVSWYQQALGQGPQFIFQYYEEEERQRGNFPDRFSGHQFPNYSSELNVNALLLGDSALYLCASSLASIYEQYFGPGTRLTVT.

This clone was detected only once. This chain connects TRBV5-8 to TRBJ2-1; the D gene is possibly TRBD2 (6 bases). The CDR3 is 16 residues long. The germline CDR1 and CDR2 sequences are SGHTS and YDEGEE. Deletions cut 2 bases from V and 7 bases from J, with 19 bases between. The DNA of the CDR3 is TGTGCCAGCAGCTTTGAAAGGGTCGGGAGTGGAAATGAGCAGTTCTTC. Its protein is CASSFERVGSGNEQFF.

This clone was recorded a few times. This chain joins TRBV2 and TRBJ1-2; D may be TRBD1 (5 bases). Germline CDR1 is SNHLY and CDR2 is FYNNEI. With 6 bases removed from V and 8 bases from J, the gap between germline ends came to 22 bases. There are 15 residues in the CDR3. The CDR3 DNA follows: TGTGCCAGCAGCTCCCAATATTCCGGGACTGAAGGCTACACCTTC. Translating it yields CASSSQYSGTEGYTF.

The V and J genes are TRBV19 and TRBJ2-1; 7 positions agree with TRBD2. The CDR3 consists of 15 residues. Per the germline V gene, CDR1 is LNHDA and CDR2 is SQIVND (reference sequence). With 0 bases clipped from V and 4 bases from J, the junction kept 3 bases outside the gene matches. The CDR3 bases are TGTGCCAGTAGTATAGATCTAGCGGAGTACAATGAGCAGTTCTTC. Its translation: CASSIDLAEYNEQFF.

The rearrangement joins TRBV19 to TRBJ1-3; tentative D call: TRBD1 (6 bases). Trimming took off 4 bases at V and 3 bases at J, with 10 bases between the two ends. The CDR3 has 14 residues. Germline lookup yields CDR1 LNHDA and CDR2 SQIVND (reference sequence). The chain's CDR3 is CASSTQGFGNTIYF. CDR3 coding DNA: TGTGCCAGTAGTACACAGGGCTTTGGAAACACCATATATTTT.

V usage is TRBV6-1 and J usage is TRBJ1-5; no clear D. The CDR3 consists of 13 residues. Trimming left V 3 bases short and J 6 bases short, with 9 bases between. The germline CDR1 and CDR2 sequences are MNHNS and SASEGT. The CDR3 sequence is CASSETGIQPQHF. CDR3 DNA sequence: TGTGCCAGCAGTGAGACCGGGATTCAGCCCCAGCATTTT.

This clone is a singleton in its sample. The chain is built from TRBV12-5 and TRBJ1-1, with a weak D call TRBD1 (6 bases). The CDR3 totals 14 residues. V lost 5 bases, J lost 0 bases, and 10 bases lay in between. In germline, CDR1 is LGHNT, CDR2 FRNRAP. The CDR3 reads CASGTGPMNTEAFF. For the CDR3, the DNA is TGTGCTAGTGGTACAGGGCCCATGAACACTGAAGCTTTCTTT.

J is TRBJ1-5 and V is TRBV27; 7 bases agree with TRBD1. Trimming at V came to 3 bases and at J to 1 base, leaving 3 bases not matched to a gene. Germline assignment: CDR1 MNHEY and CDR2 SMNVEV (reference sequence). The CDR3 has 15 amino acids. The CDR3 here is CASSLTGQSNQPQHF. The CDR3 nucleotides are TGTGCCAGCAGTTTGACGGGACAGAGCAATCAGCCCCAGCATTTT.

The chain is built from TRBV5-1 and TRBJ2-5, with 11 bases lining up with TRBD2. The germline V gene has CDR1 SGHRS and CDR2 YFSETQ. This CDR3 spans 15 amino acids. Losses at the gene ends were 4 bases for V and 3 bases for J; bases not matched to a gene: 5. The CDR3 loop is CASSDSGRAKETQYF. CDR3 DNA: TGCGCCAGCAGCGATAGCGGGAGGGCCAAAGAGACCCAGTACTTC.

The V gene is TRBV19, the J gene TRBJ1-1, with TRBD1 matching over 7 bases. V lost 5 bases, J lost 8 bases, and 5 bases stayed unmatched. The CDR3 is 12 residues long. Germline V gene lookup returns CDR1 LNHDA and CDR2 SQIVND (reference sequence). CDR3 protein: CASSATGAEAFF. In nucleotides, the CDR3 is TGTGCCAGTAGTGCAACAGGGGCGGAAGCTTTCTTT.

The chain couples TRBV29-1 to TRBJ1-1; D is undetermined. Germline V CDR1 and CDR2: SQVTM, ANQGSEA. V lost 7 bases, J lost 0 bases, and 12 bases lay in between. The CDR3 has 13 amino acids. This CDR3 reads CSADDNLNTEAFF. The CDR3 nucleotides read TGCAGCGCTGATGACAACCTGAACACTGAAGCTTTCTTT.

V gene TRBV5-1 combines with J gene TRBJ2-1; unclear D gene. V gave up 7 bases and J gave up 0 bases, with 11 bases separating them. Germline lookup yields CDR1 SGHRS and CDR2 YFSETQ. The CDR3 has 14 amino acids. The CDR3 region is CASQLSFSYNEQFF. The CDR3, as DNA: TGCGCCAGCCAACTTTCCTTCTCCTACAATGAGCAGTTCTTC.

This clone was seen more than once but under ten times. This chain connects TRBV18 to TRBJ2-5, with a weak D call TRBD1 (5 bases). Trimming removed 9 bases at V and 2 bases at J, with 10 bases between. Germline V CDR1 and CDR2: KGHSH, LQKENI. The CDR3 contains 12 residues. This chain's CDR3 is CASSDSQETQYF. The CDR3 nucleotides read TGTGCCAGTTCCGACAGTCAAGAGACCCAGTACTTC.